The 8 T cell receptor beta chains reported below all come from one sample, sequenced in a study of blood T cell repertoires in COVID-19. Sequenced by immunoSEQ multiplex PCR; TCRdb stores in-frame clones only, minus some. The data hold 150,000 to 200,000 clones, with approximately 84% observed a single time. The specimen was peripheral blood. The receptors stem from a woman older than 75 with acute or convalescent COVID-19.

The J gene is TRBJ1-1, the V gene TRBV6-5; 8 nucleotides align to TRBD1. The CDR3 length is 13 residues. Trimming took 10 bases from V and 7 from J; bases not matched to a gene: 11. The germline V gene has CDR1 MNHEY and CDR2 SVGAGI. CDR3 amino acids: CATTGGGYIEAFF. The CDR3, as DNA: TGTGCCACCACAGGGGGAGGTTATATTGAAGCTTTCTTT.

The rearrangement uses TRBV29-1 and TRBJ1-1, with 12 bases aligning to TRBD1. CDR1 is SQVTM, CDR2 ANQGSEA, per germline. The CDR3 sequence is 13 residues long. The junction had 6 bases not matched to a gene; V was cut back by 7 bases and J by 6 bases. CDR3 in DNA: TGCAGCGCCGGGGACAGGGGGCAGGCTGAAGCTTTCTTT. Translated, it gives CSAGDRGQAEAFF.

The chain joins TRBV5-1 to TRBJ2-3, with 8 bases matching TRBD2. The CDR3 runs 17 residues. Per germline, CDR1 SGHRS and CDR2 YFSETQ. Trimming took 4 bases from V and 0 from J; bases not matched to a gene: 10. In DNA, the CDR3 is TGCGCCAGCAGCACCGCGGGAGGAGGGTTTAGCACAGATACGCAGTATTTT. It encodes CASSTAGGGFSTDTQYF.

The chain recombines TRBV7-8 with TRBJ2-5; a possible D gene is TRBD1 (6 bases). CDR3 length: 15 amino acids. Trimming cost V 3 bases and J 1 base, with 12 bases left between them. The V gene's germline CDR1 is SGHVS and CDR2 FQNEAQ. CDR3: CASSFGWGPQETQYF. CDR3 in DNA: TGTGCCAGCAGCTTTGGGTGGGGGCCCCAAGAGACCCAGTACTTC.

This clone has only a few counts. This chain links TRBV30 with TRBJ2-7; D not certain. The CDR3 length is 12 residues. Germline lookup yields CDR1 GTSNPN and CDR2 SVGIG (reference sequence). Trimming removed 4 bases from V and 2 bases from J, with 9 bases in between. CDR3 region: CAWKADTYEQYF. The CDR3 DNA reads TGTGCCTGGAAGGCTGACACCTACGAGCAGTACTTC.

The V call is TRBV29-1, the J call TRBJ2-1; 11 bases fit TRBD2. The CDR3 is 16 amino acids. V lost 7 bases to trimming and J lost 0 bases; unmatched junction nucleotides: 8. Germline V gene sequence: CDR1 SQVTM, CDR2 ANQGSEA. The CDR3 sequence: CSGTSGSTHSYNEQFF. CDR3 DNA sequence: TGCAGCGGCACTAGCGGGAGTACCCACTCCTACAATGAGCAGTTCTTC.

The CDR3 nucleotides read TGTGCCAGTAGTATGAGGGGGCGGATCACTGAAGCTTTCTTT. Its translation is CASSMRGRITEAFF. This chain uses TRBV19 with TRBJ1-1; 7 bases align to TRBD1. The ends lost 3 bases at V and 4 bases at J; junction bases unmatched: 5. CDR1 and CDR2 (germline): LNHDA, SQIVND (reference sequence). This CDR3 has 14 residues.

The chain recombines TRBV10-3 with TRBJ2-7; 7 bases match TRBD2. The germline V gene encodes CDR1 ENHRY and CDR2 SYGVKD. Germline trimming cut 3 bases from V and 2 bases from J; bases unmatched to any gene: 4. CDR3 length equals 14 residues. The CDR3 here is CAISDLTSTYEQYF. The CDR3 DNA follows: TGTGCCATCAGTGACCTGACTAGCACCTACGAGCAGTACTTC.